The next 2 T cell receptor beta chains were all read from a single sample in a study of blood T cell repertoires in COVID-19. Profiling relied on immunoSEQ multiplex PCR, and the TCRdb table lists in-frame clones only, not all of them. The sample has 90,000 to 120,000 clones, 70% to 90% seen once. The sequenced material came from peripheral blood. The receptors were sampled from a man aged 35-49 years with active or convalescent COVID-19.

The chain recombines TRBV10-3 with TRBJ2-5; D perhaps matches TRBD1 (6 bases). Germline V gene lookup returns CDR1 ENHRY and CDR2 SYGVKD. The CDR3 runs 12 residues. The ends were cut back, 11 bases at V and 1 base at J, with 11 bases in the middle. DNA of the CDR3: TGTGCCGCCCGGGACACCCAAGAGACCCAGTACTTC. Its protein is CAARDTQETQYF.

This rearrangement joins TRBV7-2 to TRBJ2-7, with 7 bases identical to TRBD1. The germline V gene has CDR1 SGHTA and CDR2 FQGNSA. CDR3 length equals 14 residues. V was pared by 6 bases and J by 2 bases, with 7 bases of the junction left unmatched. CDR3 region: CASSTGDPPYEQYF. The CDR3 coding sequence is TGTGCCAGCAGTACAGGGGACCCCCCCTACGAGCAGTACTTC.